Below are 4 T cell receptor beta chains sequenced from a single sample in a study of shared clonotypes between healthy human individuals. Using immunoSEQ multiplex PCR, the repertoire was profiled, and TCRdb retains in-frame clones only, with some absent. The sample lists around 200,000 clones; around 93% were seen once. The sequenced sample consisted of naive CD4+ T cells sorted from blood. Subset reported: CD45RA+ positively selected. All receptors come from a woman in her thirties in good health.

The V call is TRBV5-1, the J call TRBJ2-5; 8 bases line up with TRBD2. Germline-derived CDR1 and CDR2 are SGHRS and YFSETQ. V lost 5 bases to trimming and J lost 4 bases; unmatched junction nucleotides: 4. There are 13 residues in the CDR3. The CDR3 DNA reads as TGCGCCAGCAGGCCAGCGGGAGTAGAGACCCAGTACTTC. This codes for CASRPAGVETQYF.

This clone was detected only once. The CDR3 loop reads CASSRGGLYNEQFF. CDR3 in DNA: TGTGCCAGCTCACGGGGAGGGCTCTACAATGAGCAGTTCTTC. The gene calls are TRBV18 and TRBJ2-1; TRBD2 matches 7 bases. Germline V gives CDR1 KGHSH, CDR2 LQKENI. The CDR3 extends over 14 amino acids. With V trimmed by 4 bases and J by 3 bases, 3 bases remained unmatched.

This chain links TRBV19 with TRBJ2-6; D gene uncertain. V gave up 3 bases and J gave up 0 bases, with 9 bases separating them. Germline V CDR1 and CDR2: LNHDA, SQIVND (reference sequence). This CDR3 region has 16 residues. The CDR3 bases are TGTGCCAGTAGTATCGTCAGACGCTCTGGGGCCAACGTCCTGACTTTC. It is translated as CASSIVRRSGANVLTF.

Regarding this clone: Germline and junction disagree at one end, which may indicate a read error. This chain joins TRBV11-2 and TRBJ2-7; D is tentatively TRBD1 or TRBD2 (5 bases each). The V gene's germline CDR1 is SGHAT and CDR2 FQNNGV. This CDR3 contains 15 residues. In DNA, the CDR3 is TGTGCCAGCACCTTAGGTTGGGACGGGACCTACGAGCAGTACTTC. It codes for CASTLGWDGTYEQYF.